The 32 T cell receptor beta chains reported below all come from one sample, sequenced in a study of CD8+ T cells in alopecia areata (dated by TCRdb to 2016 to 2018). The time point label, as the study defines it: about 25 weeks on oral tofacitinib. The meaning of the sample's treatment or condition label: oral pan-JAK inhibitor, 5-10 mg twice daily. Receptor amplification or capture employed the immunoSEQ multiplex PCR assay. For TCR sequencing, RNA was extracted from every sample and reverse transcribed into cDNA to serve as template. As stored in TCRdb, this immuneACCESS dataset retains in-frame rearrangements with V and J assigned. A fraction of the clones does not appear; measured against another copy, unresolved V genes explain less than half of the discrepancy, and the remainder lacks a known reason. For this sample there are around 200,000 clones; approximately 53% appear just once. 9.5% to 14% of the sample goes to the ten largest clones.

Sequencing was performed on CD8+ T cells sorted from blood, taken at week 24, from a patient treated with tofacitinib. The receptor source for this set is a human donor with alopecia areata.

A few counts support this clone. The gene calls are TRBV2 and TRBJ2-1, with D maybe TRBD2 (5 bases). V lost 10 bases and J 4 bases, leaving 14 bases between the germline ends. Germline-derived CDR1 and CDR2 are SNHLY and FYNNEI. The CDR3 contains 13 residues. In DNA, the CDR3 is TGTGCCACCTCTAGAGGACTTTACAATGAGCAGTTCTTC. This codes for CATSRGLYNEQFF.

This clone was seen only a few times. The chain links TRBV6-6 to TRBJ2-3; perhaps D is TRBD1 or TRBD2 (6 bases each). Deletions cut 5 bases from V and 2 bases from J, with 17 bases between. Germline values: CDR1 MNHNY, CDR2 SVGAGI (reference sequence). This CDR3 has 16 residues. CDR3 DNA: TGTGCCAGCAGTACGACAATCGGGGGCGTCACAGATACGCAGTATTTT. The encoded protein is CASSTTIGGVTDTQYF.

This chain links TRBV11-2 with TRBJ2-1; TRBD1 might be the D (5 bases). The ends were cut back, 5 bases at V and 8 bases at J, with 16 bases in the middle. The CDR3 runs to 14 residues. The germline V gene has CDR1 SGHAT and CDR2 FQNNGV. DNA of the CDR3: TGTGCCAGCAGCCCGGACATCGGCCCGCATGAGCAGTTCTTC. Encoded protein: CASSPDIGPHEQFF.

V and J are TRBV10-2 and TRBJ1-1; D is undetermined. The CDR3 length is 13 residues. Germline lookup yields CDR1 WSHSY and CDR2 SAAADI. Trimming removed 4 bases from V and 4 bases from J, with 10 bases in between. CDR3 region: CASSVEGSTEAFF. CDR3 sequence (DNA): TGCGCCAGCAGTGTTGAGGGTTCCACTGAAGCTTTCTTT.

This chain connects TRBV4-3 to TRBJ1-1; no firm D call. V gave up 1 base and J gave up 9 bases, with 6 bases separating them. The CDR3 loop spans 11 amino acids. Germline CDR1 reads LGHNA; CDR2 reads YSLEER. The CDR3 DNA is TGCGCCAGCAGCCAAGGGGCGCAAGCTTTCTTT. Translating gives CASSQGAQAFF.

This sequence joins TRBV19 and TRBJ2-7; 7 positions match TRBD1. The CDR3 covers 14 residues. Unmatched junction bases numbered 8, after V lost 7 bases and J lost 2 bases. CDR1 is LNHDA, CDR2 SQIVND, per germline (reference sequence). The CDR3 nucleotides are TGTGCCAGTATGGAGACAGGGTCCACCTACGAGCAGTACTTC. Translating it yields CASMETGSTYEQYF.

As DNA, the CDR3 is TGTGCCAGCAGCTTAGTCGGAGAAGAGCCCCAGCATTTT. Translated, it gives CASSLVGEEPQHF. The chain recombines TRBV7-9 with TRBJ1-5; D uncertain. This CDR3 spans 13 amino acids. Germline CDR1 SEHNR, CDR2 FQNEAQ (reference sequence). V was cut by 1 base and J by 8 bases, with 9 bases left in between. The full variable domain, rest sourced from reference TRBV7-9 and TRBJ1-5, is DTGVSQNPRHKITKRGQNVTFRCDPISEHNRLYWYRQTLGQGPEFLTYFQNEAQLEKSRLLSDRFSAERPKGSFSTLEIQRTEQGDSAMYLCASSLVGEEPQHFGDGTRLSIL.

The rearrangement links TRBV9 to TRBJ1-1, with TRBD1 matching 7 bases. The germline V gene has CDR1 SGDLS and CDR2 YYNGEE. The trim removed 3 bases at V and 6 bases at J, leaving 2 bases unmatched. The CDR3 is 12 residues long. CDR3 coding DNA: TGTGCCAGCAGCGCAGGGGGTCCTGAAGCTTTCTTT. Amino acids: CASSAGGPEAFF.

The CDR3 bases are TGTGCCAGCAGTTTATCGCGACAGCCAACCTACGAGCAGTACTTC. Protein product: CASSLSRQPTYEQYF. The chain links TRBV27 to TRBJ2-7; D is possibly TRBD1 (5 bases). Trimming left V 0 bases short and J 2 bases short, with 11 bases between. This CDR3 is built from 15 residues. The V gene's germline CDR1 is MNHEY and CDR2 SMNVEV (reference sequence).

This clone was seen just once. V usage is TRBV7-2 and J usage is TRBJ2-3; D perhaps matches TRBD2 (5 bases). V was shortened by 3 bases and J by 0 bases, with 10 bases between the two germline ends. The CDR3 loop spans 15 amino acids. Germline CDR1 SGHTA, CDR2 FQGNSA. The CDR3 sequence: CASSFPGESTDTQYF. DNA for the CDR3: TGTGCCAGCAGCTTCCCCGGGGAGAGCACAGATACGCAGTATTTT.

The gene calls are TRBV29-1 and TRBJ2-7, with 7 bases aligning to TRBD1. The trim removed 4 bases at V and 4 bases at J, leaving 7 bases unmatched. The CDR3 contains 13 residues. Germline lookup yields CDR1 SQVTM and CDR2 ANQGSEA. CDR3 loop: CSVGYETGYEQYF. CDR3 nucleotide sequence: TGCAGCGTTGGGTACGAGACAGGGTACGAGCAGTACTTC.

V and J are TRBV9 and TRBJ2-2; D gene ambiguous. The V end was cut by 2 bases, the J end by 5 bases, with 4 bases between. The CDR3 is 12 residues long. Germline V lookup: CDR1 SGDLS, CDR2 YYNGEE. Here the CDR3 reads CASSVRTGELFF. CDR3 coding DNA: TGTGCCAGCAGCGTTCGGACCGGGGAGCTGTTTTTT.

This chain joins TRBV2 and TRBJ2-7; 7 bases agree with TRBD1. The length of the CDR3 is 15 residues. V shed 4 bases, J shed 3 bases, and the junction held 9 bases outside the gene matches. The germline V gene encodes CDR1 SNHLY and CDR2 FYNNEI. The CDR3 coding sequence is TGTGCCAGCAGTGTGGACAGGATAAGTGGCTACGAGCAGTACTTC. This translates into CASSVDRISGYEQYF.

The chain recombines TRBV11-2 with TRBJ2-2; D remains ambiguous. Germline V lookup: CDR1 SGHAT, CDR2 FQNNGV. The CDR3 length is 14 residues. V was trimmed by 0 bases and J by 1 base, leaving 3 bases between them. CDR3 amino acids: CASSLDRNTGELFF. The CDR3 DNA reads TGTGCCAGCAGCTTAGACAGGAACACCGGGGAGCTGTTTTTT.

The chain couples TRBV28 to TRBJ1-1; D is unresolved. This CDR3 has 12 amino acids. The germline gives CDR1 MDHEN, CDR2 SYDVKM. V was pared by 5 bases and J by 7 bases, with 11 bases between. In DNA, the CDR3 is TGTGCCAGCAGTCCCACAGCCAGTGAAGCTTTCTTT. Translated: CASSPTASEAFF.

The table lists this clone with a few counts. The chain couples TRBV4-3 to TRBJ1-2, with D tentatively TRBD1 (5 bases). The CDR3 runs to 15 residues. V lost 1 base and J 4 bases, leaving 13 bases between the germline ends. Germline loops: CDR1 LGHNA, CDR2 YSLEER. In DNA, the CDR3 is TGCGCCAGCAGCCAAGTCCCAGGGAGGGTCTATGGCTACACCTTC. It codes for CASSQVPGRVYGYTF.

The V call is TRBV13, the J call TRBJ2-1; a weak D match, TRBD2 (6 bases). Germline V gene data show CDR1 as PRHDT and CDR2 as FYEKMQ (reference sequence). V lost 4 bases to trimming and J lost 0 bases, with 13 bases between them. The CDR3 runs 16 residues. The CDR3 spells CASSSAGSYSYNEQFF. The CDR3 nucleotides read TGTGCCAGCAGCTCCGCGGGGAGTTACTCCTACAATGAGCAGTTCTTC.

This chain links TRBV7-2 with TRBJ2-1, with TRBD2 as a possible D gene (5 bases). The CDR3 runs to 17 residues. The germline V gene encodes CDR1 SGHTA and CDR2 FQGNSA. Trimming took off 3 bases at V and 5 bases at J, with 20 bases between the two ends. The CDR3: CASSLGLSDERDNEQFF. The CDR3, as DNA: TGTGCCAGCAGCTTGGGCCTTAGCGACGAGAGGGACAATGAGCAGTTCTTC.

The CDR3 DNA reads TGTGCCAGCAGCTTATCGGGACAGCACTATGGCTACACCTTC. Its protein product is CASSLSGQHYGYTF. The rearrangement links TRBV7-2 to TRBJ1-2; 7 nucleotides align to TRBD1. CDR1 and CDR2 (germline): SGHTA, FQGNSA. Losses at the gene ends were 2 bases for V and 3 bases for J; bases not matched to a gene: 3. The CDR3 has 14 residues.

The J gene is TRBJ2-2, the V gene TRBV29-1, with D unclear. The CDR3 sequence is 11 residues long. Germline CDR1 and CDR2: SQVTM and ANQGSEA. The CDR3 loop is CTVEDTGELFF. CDR3 DNA sequence: TGCACCGTAGAAGACACCGGGGAGCTGTTTTTT.

The chain is built from TRBV14 and TRBJ2-2, with TRBD1 matching 10 bases. Germline V CDR1 and CDR2: SGHDN, FVKESK. V lost 4 bases to trimming and J lost 6 bases; unmatched junction nucleotides: 11. The CDR3 sequence is 17 residues long. The CDR3 DNA reads as TGTGCCAGCAGCCTTACCGGGACAGGGGAAGTTCCCGGGGAGCTGTTTTTT. This gives the protein CASSLTGTGEVPGELFF.

As for this clone: Just one base apart from a much larger clone, this may be a read error. The identical CDR3 is also encoded by other nucleotide sequences in the sample. This rearrangement joins TRBV7-9 to TRBJ1-1; unclear D gene. Germline-derived CDR1 and CDR2 are SEHNR and FQNEAQ (reference sequence). The CDR3 runs 12 residues. V lost 3 bases to trimming and J lost 3 bases, with 5 bases between them. This CDR3 is CASSFGDTEAFF. The CDR3 DNA sequence: TGTGCCAGCAGCTTTGGAGACACTGAAGCTTTCTTT.

This clone has just a few counts. V gene TRBV13 combines with J gene TRBJ1-1; D is unresolved. Trimming stripped 7 bases from V and 1 base from J, with 13 bases between. The CDR3 runs 14 residues. Per the germline V gene, CDR1 is PRHDT and CDR2 is FYEKMQ (reference sequence). CDR3 residues: CASTPAPGNTEAFF. The CDR3 coding sequence is TGTGCCAGCACCCCCGCCCCGGGGAACACTGAAGCTTTCTTT.

The V gene is TRBV19, the J gene TRBJ2-1; D possibly matches TRBD1 or TRBD2 (5 bases each). In germline, CDR1 is LNHDA, CDR2 SQIVND (reference sequence). The V end lost 4 bases, the J end lost 7 bases, and 23 bases lay between the germline ends. The CDR3 consists of 17 residues. CDR3 sequence (DNA): TGTGCCAGTAGTACCCCAGGAGTTGGGGGTATTTGGAATGAGCAGTTCTTC. Translating it yields CASSTPGVGGIWNEQFF. The full variable domain, in which reference TRBV19 and TRBJ2-1 provide the parts outside the CDR3, is DGGITQSPKYLFRKEGQNVTLSCEQNLNHDAMYWYRQDPGQGLRLIYYSQIVNDFQKGDIAEGYSVSREKKESFPLTVTSAQKNPTAFYLCASSTPGVGGIWNEQFFGPGTRLTVL.

This clone was seen a handful of times. The gene calls are TRBV30 and TRBJ2-1; 8 nucleotides line up with TRBD2. Germline V gene data show CDR1 as GTSNPN and CDR2 as SVGIG (reference sequence). V lost 5 bases to trimming and J lost 2 bases; unmatched junction nucleotides: 2. The CDR3 contains 13 residues. The CDR3 here is CAWGLAAYNEQFF. Here the CDR3 DNA reads TGTGCCTGGGGACTAGCCGCCTACAATGAGCAGTTCTTC. Full variable domain (outside the CDR3, taken from reference TRBV30 and TRBJ2-1): SQTIHQWPATLVQPVGSPLSLECTVEGTSNPNLYWYRQAAGRGLQLLFYSVGIGQISSEVPQNLSASRPQDRQFILSSKKLLLSDSGFYLCAWGLAAYNEQFFGPGTRLTVL.

This clone came up a few times. This chain connects TRBV11-2 to TRBJ2-7; D is possibly TRBD1 or TRBD2 (5 bases each). Germline CDR1 and CDR2: SGHAT and FQNNGV. The CDR3 runs to 15 residues. V was shortened by 2 bases and J by 3 bases, with 14 bases between the two germline ends. CDR3 nucleotide sequence: TGTGCCAGCAGCTTAAGCCCGGGACCGATCTACGAGCAGTACTTC. Residues: CASSLSPGPIYEQYF.

The chain couples TRBV30 to TRBJ2-7; tentative D call: TRBD1 (5 bases). Germline-derived CDR1 and CDR2 are GTSNPN and SVGIG (reference sequence). CDR3 length equals 14 residues. V lost 0 bases and J lost 7, with 16 bases in between. CDR3 amino acids: CAWSVGHFRGEQYF. CDR3 DNA sequence: TGTGCCTGGAGTGTAGGACACTTTAGGGGAGAGCAGTACTTC.

The chain has TRBV4-2 and TRBJ1-5; possible D gene TRBD1, 5 bases. Trimming removed 0 bases from V and 6 bases from J, with 12 bases in between. The CDR3 loop spans 15 amino acids. Germline V gene data show CDR1 as LGHNA and CDR2 as YNFKEQ. The CDR3 coding sequence is TGTGCCAGCAGCCAAGATTCACGGGGCTTTCAGCCCCAGCATTTT. Residues: CASSQDSRGFQPQHF.

This sequence joins TRBV7-9 and TRBJ1-1, with 9 bases identical to TRBD1. Germline loops: CDR1 SEHNR, CDR2 FQNEAQ (reference sequence). With V trimmed by 5 bases and J by 4 bases, 8 bases remained unmatched. The CDR3 totals 15 residues. DNA of the CDR3: TGTGCCAGCAGCGTCTCCGGGACAGGGAGCACTGAAGCTTTCTTT. Amino acids: CASSVSGTGSTEAFF.

The rearrangement links TRBV13 to TRBJ2-1; possible D gene TRBD2, 6 bases. Germline V gene lookup returns CDR1 PRHDT and CDR2 FYEKMQ (reference sequence). Trimming removed 7 bases at V and 5 bases at J, with 12 bases between. The CDR3 length is 13 residues. CDR3 DNA: TGTGCCAGCACGACGACGGGGGACAATGAGCAGTTCTTC. Translated: CASTTTGDNEQFF.

The sample holds one count of this clone. The rearrangement links TRBV10-2 to TRBJ1-1; TRBD1 is a possible D gene (5 bases). The CDR3 has 13 residues. Germline-derived CDR1 and CDR2 are WSHSY and SAAADI. V was cut by 1 base and J by 5 bases, with 8 bases left in between. Written as DNA, the CDR3 is TGCGCCAGCAGTGAGTTGGGGGGGACTGAAGCTTTCTTT. Amino acid sequence: CASSELGGTEAFF.

This chain connects TRBV13 to TRBJ1-6, with 10 bases identical to TRBD1. The CDR3 extends over 19 amino acids. Germline assignment: CDR1 PRHDT and CDR2 FYEKMQ (reference sequence). V lost 6 bases, J lost 5 bases, and 16 bases stayed unmatched. The CDR3 DNA sequence: TGTGCCAGCAGATCGACAGGGGGCGAGAGTATCCTTCATAATTCACCCCTCCACTTT. It yields the protein CASRSTGGESILHNSPLHF.